One sample yielded the 2 T cell receptor beta chains listed below, sequenced in a study of blood T cell repertoires in COVID-19. Produced via immunoSEQ multiplex PCR; TCRdb's table is partial and in-frame only. The table includes about 160,000 clones, 85% detected once. Specimen: peripheral blood. Receptors originate from a human donor with acute or convalescent COVID-19. The donor label of this sample is uncertain.

The rearrangement uses TRBV6-2 or TRBV6-3 and TRBJ2-3, with 8 bases fitting TRBD1. Germline lookup yields CDR1 MNHEY and CDR2 SVGEGT. J lost 3 bases, V lost 2 bases, and 13 bases had no gene match. This CDR3 has 18 residues. The CDR3 region is CASSYRGRGRRGTDTQYF. In DNA, the CDR3 is TGTGCCAGCAGTTACCGTGGCAGGGGGCGCCGAGGGACAGATACGCAGTATTTT.

V is TRBV7-3 and J is TRBJ2-1; possibly TRBD2 for D (7 bases). The CDR3 consists of 15 residues. The V end was cut by 2 bases, the J end by 4 bases, with 12 bases between. Germline V gene lookup returns CDR1 SGHTA and CDR2 FQGTGA. CDR3 sequence reads: CASSLEGGEYNEQFF. DNA for the CDR3: TGTGCCAGCAGCTTAGAAGGGGGGGAATACAATGAGCAGTTCTTC.